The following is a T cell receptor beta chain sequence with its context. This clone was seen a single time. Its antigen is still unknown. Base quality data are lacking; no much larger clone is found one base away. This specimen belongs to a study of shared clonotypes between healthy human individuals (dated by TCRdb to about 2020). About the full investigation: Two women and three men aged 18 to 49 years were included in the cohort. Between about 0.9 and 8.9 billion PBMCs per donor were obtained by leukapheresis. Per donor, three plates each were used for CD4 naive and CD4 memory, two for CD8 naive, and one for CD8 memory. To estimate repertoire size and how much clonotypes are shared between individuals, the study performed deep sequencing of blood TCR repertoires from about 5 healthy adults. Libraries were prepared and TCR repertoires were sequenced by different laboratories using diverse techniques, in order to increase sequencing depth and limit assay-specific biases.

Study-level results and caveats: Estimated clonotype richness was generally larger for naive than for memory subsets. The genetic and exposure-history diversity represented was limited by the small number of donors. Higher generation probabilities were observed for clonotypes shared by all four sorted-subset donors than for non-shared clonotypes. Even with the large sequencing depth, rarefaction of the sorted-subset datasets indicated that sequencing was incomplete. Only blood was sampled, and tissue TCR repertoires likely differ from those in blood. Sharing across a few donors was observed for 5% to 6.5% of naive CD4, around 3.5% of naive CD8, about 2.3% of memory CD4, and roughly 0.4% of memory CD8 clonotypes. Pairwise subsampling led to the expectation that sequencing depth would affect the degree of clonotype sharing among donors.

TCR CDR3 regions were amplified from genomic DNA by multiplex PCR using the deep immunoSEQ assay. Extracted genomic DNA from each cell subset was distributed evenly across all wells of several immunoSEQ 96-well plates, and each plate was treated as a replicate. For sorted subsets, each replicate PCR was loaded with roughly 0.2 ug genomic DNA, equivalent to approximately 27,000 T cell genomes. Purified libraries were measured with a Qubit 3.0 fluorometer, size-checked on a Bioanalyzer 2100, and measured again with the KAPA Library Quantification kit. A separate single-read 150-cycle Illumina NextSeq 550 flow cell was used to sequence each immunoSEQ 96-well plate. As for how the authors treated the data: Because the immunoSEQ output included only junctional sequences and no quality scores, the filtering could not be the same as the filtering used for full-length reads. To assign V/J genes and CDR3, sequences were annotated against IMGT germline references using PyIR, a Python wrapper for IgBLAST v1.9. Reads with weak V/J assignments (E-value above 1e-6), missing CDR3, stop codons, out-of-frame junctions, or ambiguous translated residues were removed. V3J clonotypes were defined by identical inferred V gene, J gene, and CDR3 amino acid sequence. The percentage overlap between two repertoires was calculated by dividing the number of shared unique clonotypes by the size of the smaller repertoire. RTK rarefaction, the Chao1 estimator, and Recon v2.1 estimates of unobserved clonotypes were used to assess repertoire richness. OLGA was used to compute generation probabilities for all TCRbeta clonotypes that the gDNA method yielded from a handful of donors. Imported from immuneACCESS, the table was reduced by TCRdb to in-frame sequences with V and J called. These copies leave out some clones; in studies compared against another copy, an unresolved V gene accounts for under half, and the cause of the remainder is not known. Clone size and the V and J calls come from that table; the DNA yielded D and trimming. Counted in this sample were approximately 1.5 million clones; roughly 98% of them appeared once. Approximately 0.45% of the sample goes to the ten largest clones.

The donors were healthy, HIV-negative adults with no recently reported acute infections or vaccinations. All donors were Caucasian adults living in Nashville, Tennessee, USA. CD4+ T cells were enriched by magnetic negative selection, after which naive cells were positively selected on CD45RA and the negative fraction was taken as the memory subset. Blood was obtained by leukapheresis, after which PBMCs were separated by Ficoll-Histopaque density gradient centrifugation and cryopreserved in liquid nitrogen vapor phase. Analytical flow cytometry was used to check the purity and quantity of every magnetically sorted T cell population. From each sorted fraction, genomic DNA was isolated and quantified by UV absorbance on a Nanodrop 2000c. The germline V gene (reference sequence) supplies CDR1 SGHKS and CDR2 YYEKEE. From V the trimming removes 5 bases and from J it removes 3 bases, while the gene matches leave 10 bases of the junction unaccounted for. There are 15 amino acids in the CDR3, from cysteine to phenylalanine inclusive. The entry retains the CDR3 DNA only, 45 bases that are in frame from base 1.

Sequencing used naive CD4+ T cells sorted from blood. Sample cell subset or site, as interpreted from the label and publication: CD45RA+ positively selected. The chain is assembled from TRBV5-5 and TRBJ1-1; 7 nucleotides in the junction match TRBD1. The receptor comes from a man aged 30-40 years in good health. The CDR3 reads CASSFAPQGDTEAFF. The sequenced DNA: TGTGCCAGCAGTTTCGCACCTCAGGGGGACACTGAAGCTTTCTTT.